This passage covers 9 T cell receptor beta chains from one sample sequenced in a study of blood T cell repertoires in COVID-19. Using immunoSEQ multiplex PCR, the repertoire was profiled, and TCRdb retains in-frame clones only, with some absent. The sample lists roughly 700,000 clones; approximately 90% were seen once. What was sequenced was peripheral blood. These receptor sequences come from a woman aged 18-35 years with acute or convalescent COVID-19.

The rearrangement uses TRBV11-2 and TRBJ2-2; 7 positions match TRBD1. The CDR3 is 15 residues long. With 0 bases clipped from V and 4 bases from J, the junction kept 2 bases outside the gene matches. In germline, CDR1 is SGHAT, CDR2 FQNNGV. The CDR3 sequence is CASSLDRGFTGELFF. For the CDR3, the DNA is TGTGCCAGCAGCTTAGACAGGGGGTTCACCGGGGAGCTGTTTTTT.

This clone was detected only once. The gene calls are TRBV27 and TRBJ1-1; 8 bases are a match to TRBD1. V lost 3 bases, J lost 8 bases, and 8 bases stayed unmatched. Germline V gene sequence: CDR1 MNHEY, CDR2 SMNVEV (reference sequence). This CDR3 spans 14 amino acids. Here the CDR3 reads CASSLRTGSTEAFF. The CDR3 region has the DNA TGTGCCAGCAGTTTGCGGACAGGGTCAACAGAAGCTTTCTTT.

The chain couples TRBV6-5 to TRBJ1-2; 7 positions agree with TRBD1. Trimming took 11 bases from V and 6 from J; bases not matched to a gene: 15. This CDR3 comprises 14 residues. Per the germline V gene, CDR1 is MNHEY and CDR2 is SVGAGI. CDR3 loop: CAGAKSGGRDGYTF. CDR3 nucleotide sequence: TGTGCCGGGGCGAAGTCAGGGGGAAGGGATGGCTACACCTTC.

The rearrangement joins TRBV19 to TRBJ1-6, with D possibly TRBD1 on 5 matching bases. Trimming left V 5 bases short and J 11 bases short, with 13 bases between. This CDR3 contains 13 residues. From germline, CDR1 is LNHDA and CDR2 SQIVND (reference sequence). CDR3 nucleotides: TGTGCCAGTAGTTCCAGGGTTGTGGCACCCCTCCACTTT. This sequence encodes CASSSRVVAPLHF.

V and J are TRBV11-1 and TRBJ2-7; 11 bases agree with TRBD2. CDR3 length: 15 amino acids. V gave up 5 bases and J gave up 5 bases; unmatched junction bases: 8. Germline CDR1 is SGHAT and CDR2 is FQDESV (reference sequence). The CDR3 bases are TGTGCCAGCAGCCCTATACTAGCGGGGGTAAACGAGCAGTACTTC. It specifies CASSPILAGVNEQYF.

The chain joins TRBV30 to TRBJ1-2; 9 bases map to TRBD1. Germline values: CDR1 GTSNPN, CDR2 SVGIG (reference sequence). Trimming removed 4 bases from V and 6 bases from J; junction bases left unmatched: 18. This CDR3 spans 17 amino acids. This CDR3 reads CAWILPGTGFELHGYTF. The CDR3 nucleotides read TGTGCCTGGATCCTTCCCGGGACAGGGTTCGAGCTACATGGCTACACCTTC. Variable domain in full (rest from reference TRBV30 and TRBJ1-2): SQTIHQWPATLVQPVGSPLSLECTVEGTSNPNLYWYRQAAGRGLQLLFYSVGIGQISSEVPQNLSASRPQDRQFILSSKKLLLSDSGFYLCAWILPGTGFELHGYTFGSGTRLTVV.

V and J are TRBV9 and TRBJ1-2; D perhaps matches TRBD1 (5 bases). Germline CDR1 SGDLS, CDR2 YYNGEE. This CDR3 is 12 amino acids long. V was pared by 3 bases and J by 6 bases, with 9 bases between. Here the CDR3 reads CASSEAGNGYTF. CDR3 in DNA: TGTGCCAGCAGCGAGGCAGGGAATGGCTACACCTTC.

The V call is TRBV11-2, the J call TRBJ2-7, with TRBD1 matching 7 bases. The CDR3 is 14 residues long. V lost 3 bases to trimming and J lost 4 bases; unmatched junction nucleotides: 6. CDR1 and CDR2 (germline): SGHAT, FQNNGV. CDR3 amino acids: CASSFPGGGYEQYF. CDR3 nucleotide sequence: TGTGCCAGCAGCTTCCCAGGGGGTGGGTACGAGCAGTACTTC.

The CDR3 spells CATQITGPRGYEQYF. CDR3 nucleotides: TGTGCCACCCAAATAACAGGCCCAAGGGGTTACGAGCAGTACTTC. V is TRBV6-6 and J is TRBJ2-7; tentatively, D is TRBD1 (5 bases). The V end lost 10 bases, the J end lost 4 bases, and 23 bases lay between the germline ends. Germline values: CDR1 MNHNY, CDR2 SVGAGI (reference sequence). This CDR3 spans 15 amino acids.